This entry is about one T cell receptor (beta chain). These data are taken from a study of control samples from healthy donors and cancer patients. V lost 3 bases and J 9 bases, leaving 9 bases between the germline ends. Germline V gene data show CDR1 as LNHDA and CDR2 as SQIVND (reference sequence). The CDR3 has 12 amino acids. TCRdb's table, derived via immunoSEQ multiplex PCR, lists solely in-frame clones and lacks some. The data contain 170,000 or so clones, 85% to 95% of them singletons. What was sequenced was blood. The clonotype comes from a man aged 30-40 years in good health. V gene TRBV19 combines with J gene TRBJ2-1, with D perhaps given as TRBD1 or TRBD2 (5 bases each). This CDR3 reads CASSMMGTEQFF. The CDR3 DNA sequence: TGTGCCAGTAGTATGATGGGGACTGAGCAGTTCTTC. The full variable domain, its missing parts supplied by reference TRBV19 and TRBJ2-1, is DGGITQSPKYLFRKEGQNVTLSCEQNLNHDAMYWYRQDPGQGLRLIYYSQIVNDFQKGDIAEGYSVSREKKESFPLTVTSAQKNPTAFYLCASSMMGTEQFFGPGTRLTVL.